The rows below give T cell receptor beta chains drawn from one sample of a study of early T cells in non-severe SARS-CoV-2 infection. Each CDR3 protein gets one entry after TCRdb re-called the 5' RACE reads with MiXCR. Of under 60,000 distinct CDR3 sequences in the sample, over 9.5% were seen once. Sequenced sample: whole blood. The receptors here all came from an adult who was a healthcare worker with PCR-confirmed SARS-CoV-2 infection or an uninfected control (not recorded which). Both conserved end residues are part of each CDR3. D genes are given only for firm matches. Not all rows give a size; the values are once, few, many and, for expanded clones, a class.

NA many TRBJ1-1 TRBV29-1 15 TGCAGCGCGAGGGAATCTATCGTCTGGTACACTGAAGCTTTCTTT CSARESIVWYTEAFF
NA NA TRBJ2-7 TRBV9 14 TGTGCCAGCACCCCAACCGGCCAGGGTTACGAGCAGTACTTC CASTPTGQGYEQYF
TRBD1 few TRBJ1-2 TRBV13 14 TGTGCCAGCAGCCGACAGGGACGGGTCTTCGGCTACACCTTC CASSRQGRVFGYTF
NA NA TRBJ2-3 TRBV6-4 15 TGTGCCAGCAGTGACTCTAGAGGGGACACAGATACGCAGTATTTT CASSDSRGDTDTQYF
NA NA TRBJ1-1 TRBV19 13 TGTGCCAGTAGTAAGTCAGGGGCCACTGAAGCTTTCTTT CASSKSGATEAFF
TRBD1 many TRBJ2-7 TRBV6-1 16 TGTGCCACCCGAATCCCTACGGGACAGGGCACCTACGAGCAGTACTTC CATRIPTGQGTYEQYF
NA few TRBJ1-2 TRBV19 13 TGTGCCAGTAGTATGGAGGGAAACTATGGCTACACCTTC CASSMEGNYGYTF
TRBD1 few TRBJ2-3 TRBV29-1 13 TGCAGCGGGGACCAGGGGGGCACAGATACGCAGTATTTT CSGDQGGTDTQYF
TRBD1 many TRBJ2-3 TRBV24-1 15 TGTGCCACCAGTGATTGGACAGGGGGCACAGATACGCAGTATTTT CATSDWTGGTDTQYF
TRBD1 many TRBJ2-1 TRBV20-1 11 TGCAGGGGGGACAGCTCCAATGAGCAGTTCTTC CRGDSSNEQFF
TRBD1 NA TRBJ1-6 TRBV11-2 17 TGTGCCAGCAGCTCCCAGGGGGCGAGGGGCTTTGGTTCACCCCTCCACTTT CASSSQGARGFGSPLHF
TRBD1 NA TRBJ1-2 TRBV6-5 15 TGTGCCAGCAGAGCCACAGGGGGCGCAGGTCTTGGCTACACCTTC CASRATGGAGLGYTF
NA NA TRBJ1-1 TRBV3-1 12 TGTGCCAGCAGCCATGCCGACGGGGAAGCTTTCTTT CASSHADGEAFF
TRBD2 many TRBJ2-5 TRBV7-2 16 TGTGCCAGCAGCTTATATACGCTCGGGGGGGAAGAGACCCAGTACTTC CASSLYTLGGEETQYF
NA many TRBJ1-1 TRBV18 13 TGTGCCAGCTCACCAGAGACGGGGAAAGAAGCTTTCTTT CASSPETGKEAFF
TRBD1 many TRBJ1-4 TRBV5-1 15 TGCGCCAGCAGCTCGCCCCGGACAGGCGATGAAAAACTGTTTTTT CASSSPRTGDEKLFF
TRBD2 NA TRBJ2-3 TRBV7-2 15 TGTGCCAGCAGCGATTTTCTAGCGGGGACAGATACGCAGTATTTT CASSDFLAGTDTQYF
TRBD1 many TRBJ2-7 TRBV7-2 16 TGTGCCAGCAGCTTAGTCGGGACAGGGGGCAGGTACGAGCAGTACTTC CASSLVGTGGRYEQYF
NA many TRBJ2-5 TRBV11-2 11 TGTGCCAGCAGCCCACTTAGGACCCAGTACTTC CASSPLRTQYF
NA NA TRBJ2-2 TRBV18 17 TGTGCCAGCTCACCAGTCAGGGGATCTTTGAACACCGGGGAGCTGTTTTTT CASSPVRGSLNTGELFF
NA NA TRBJ2-1 TRBV24-1 13 TGTGCCACCAGTGATCCAACGAGGGGGGAGCAGTTCTTC CATSDPTRGEQFF
NA few TRBJ1-2 TRBV20-1 12 TGCAGTGCAAGAGTCTACTCAGGTGGCTACACCTTC CSARVYSGGYTF
TRBD1 many TRBJ2-5 TRBV29-1 13 TGCAGCGTTGGGCGACAGGGCGGGGAGACCCAGTACTTC CSVGRQGGETQYF
TRBD2 NA TRBJ2-7 TRBV6-2/TRBV6-3 15 TGTGTCAGCAGTTACCTCGGACTAGCGGGAGGCGAGCAGTACTTC CVSSYLGLAGGEQYF
TRBD2 many TRBJ2-7 TRBV4-1 15 TGCGCCAGCAGCCAAGGGCTAGCGGACGCCTACGAGCAGTACTTC CASSQGLADAYEQYF
NA many TRBJ2-2 TRBV9 14 TGTGCCAGCAGCGGCTACACGGTCGCCGGGGAGCTGTTTTTT CASSGYTVAGELFF
NA many TRBJ1-1 TRBV7-9 18 TGTGCCAGCAGCTTAGTTTTGTTGGTCAGCGGAATGAACACTGAAGCTTTCTTT CASSLVLLVSGMNTEAFF
NA many TRBJ2-7 TRBV30 11 TGTGCCTGGAGTGTTGGTGTCGAGCAGTACTTC CAWSVGVEQYF
NA many TRBJ2-1 TRBV25-1 16 TGTGCCAGCAGTGAGCCCGACCGCTGGAGGGGCACTGAGCAGTTCTTC CASSEPDRWRGTEQFF
NA NA TRBJ1-6 TRBV6-1 15 TGTGCCAGCAGTGAACTGCAGGGGTCCGGGTCACCCCTCCACTTT CASSELQGSGSPLHF
NA few TRBJ2-1 TRBV19 13 TGTGCCAGTACAAACTGGGGGAACAATGAGCAGTTCTTC CASTNWGNNEQFF
TRBD1 few TRBJ1-1 TRBV5-5 14 TGTGTCAGCACCCGGACAGGGTGGAGCACTGAAGCTTTCTTT CVSTRTGWSTEAFF
NA many TRBJ1-2 TRBV7-9 12 TGTGCCAGCAGCTTAGCGCACCGTGGCTACACCTTC CASSLAHRGYTF
NA NA TRBJ2-7 TRBV20-1 16 TGCAGTGCTAGAGGAGGTCCGGGACGGGACCCCTACGAGCAGTACTTC CSARGGPGRDPYEQYF
NA NA TRBJ1-6 TRBV5-1 15 TGCGCCAGCAGCGGCGTGAGCTCCTATAATTCACCCCTCCACTTT CASSGVSSYNSPLHF